The 3 T cell receptor beta chains below all came from one sample that was sequenced in a study of blood T cell repertoires in COVID-19. Method: immunoSEQ multiplex PCR; TCRdb's copy keeps in-frame clones and lacks some. This sample has some 76,000 clones, with roughly 80% found just once. The specimen was peripheral blood. These receptors originate from a woman aged 55 to 70 with acute or convalescent COVID-19.

This chain's CDR3 is CASSPGGGGTGELFF. DNA for the CDR3: TGTGCCAGCAGCCCCGGGGGCGGGGGCACCGGGGAGCTGTTTTTT. The chain uses TRBV6-4 and TRBJ2-2; TRBD2 is a possible D gene (7 bases). Germline CDR1 MRHNA, CDR2 SNTAGT. The length of the CDR3 is 15 residues. Trimming took off 6 bases at V and 4 bases at J, with 15 bases between the two ends.

This chain links TRBV5-8 with TRBJ1-2; D is uncertain. CDR1 and CDR2 (germline): SGHTS, YDEGEE. There are 13 residues in the CDR3. V lost 4 bases and J lost 2, with 9 bases in between. CDR3 bases: TGTGCCAGCAGCCGAGACATGAACTATGGCTACACCTTC. Translated: CASSRDMNYGYTF.

This clone was detected only a few times. J is TRBJ1-6 and V is TRBV7-3; D is uncertain. V dropped 4 bases and J dropped 7 bases, with 8 bases sitting between them. Germline lookup yields CDR1 SGHTA and CDR2 FQGTGA. This CDR3 region has 13 residues. Here the CDR3 reads CASSYAANSPLHF. Written as DNA, the CDR3 is TGTGCCAGCAGCTACGCGGCAAATTCACCCCTCCACTTT. The whole variable domain, filled in from reference TRBV7-3 and TRBJ1-6, reads GAGVSQTPSNKVTEKGKYVELRCDPISGHTALYWYRQSLGQGPEFLIYFQGTGAADDSGLPNDRFFAVRPEGSVSTLKIQRTERGDSAVYLCASSYAANSPLHFGNGTRLTVT.